Below, one T cell receptor beta chain is given with its context. No antigen is known for it. The V gene's germline CDR1 is DFQATT and CDR2 SNEGSKA (reference sequence). This CDR3 has 16 amino acids. V was pared by 5 bases and J by 4 bases, with 16 bases of the junction left unmatched. The data derive from a study of identical twins. Study conclusions and caveats: Twin-shared out-of-frame alpha sequences showed excess low generation probability. Models underpredicted monozygotic twin sharing of out-of-frame TCR alpha.

TCRdb re-analysed the 5' RACE reads in MiXCR, keeping a single row per CDR3 protein. The data contain about 530,000 distinct CDR3 sequences, approximately 14% of them seen just once; the ten biggest clones take up roughly 0.43%. This sample also belongs to another study, concerning yellow fever vaccine responses in identical twins.

Source material: CD4+ T cells sorted from blood. This receptor was obtained from a woman aged 18-29 years in good health. V usage is TRBV20-1 and J usage is TRBJ2-7, with 8 bases lining up with TRBD2. CDR3: CSAGTLAPRGGYEQYF. The CDR3 nucleotides read TGCAGTGCTGGGACCCTAGCCCCTCGGGGGGGATACGAGCAGTACTTC.